The 9 T cell receptor beta chains below all came from one sample that was sequenced in a study of T-cell memory formation after mild COVID-19. One entry per CDR3 protein results from TCRdb running MiXCR on the 5' RACE reads. The repertoire holds hundreds of thousands of distinct CDR3 sequences, about 23% seen once, with under 15% in the top ten. The specimen was PBMCs or a T cell subset sorted from them (not recorded which). These receptors all come from an adult woman who had mild COVID-19 (a few samples of this study predate the infection). Cell type and time point are not known.

This clonotype was counted only a few times. The chain combines TRBV6-1 with TRBJ2-7, with D unclear. Germline V lookup: CDR1 MNHNS, CDR2 SASEGT. Trimming stripped 0 bases from V and 2 bases from J, with 8 bases between. CDR3 length equals 14 residues. CDR3 amino acids: CASSEAGWTYEQYF. CDR3 DNA: TGTGCCAGCAGTGAAGCGGGGTGGACCTACGAGCAGTACTTC.

The chain uses TRBV7-9 and TRBJ1-6; TRBD1 agrees at 12 bases. Looked up from germline, CDR1 is SEHNR and CDR2 is FQNEAQ (reference sequence). V was clipped by 7 bases and J by 7 bases; unmatched bases: 8. The CDR3 is 16 amino acids. The CDR3 loop is CASTSWDRGQNSPLHF. The CDR3 bases are TGTGCCAGCACCTCCTGGGACAGGGGGCAAAATTCACCCCTCCACTTT.

V and J are TRBV7-2 and TRBJ2-2, with TRBD2 matching 8 bases. There are 19 residues in the CDR3. Looked up from germline, CDR1 is SGHTA and CDR2 is FQGNSA. Trimming took 5 bases from V and 5 from J; bases not matched to a gene: 19. CDR3 in DNA: TGTGCCAGCAGCCAAAAGTCCGACGGGAGGGGTCTGAGAACCGGGGAGCTGTTTTTT. This codes for CASSQKSDGRGLRTGELFF.

V usage is TRBV7-2 and J usage is TRBJ2-1; D call uncertain. This CDR3 is built from 12 residues. CDR1 and CDR2 (germline): SGHTA, FQGNSA. The V gene lost 4 bases and the J gene lost 9 bases, with 10 bases spanning the gap. The CDR3 sequence: CASSSPSAEQFF. Written as DNA, the CDR3 is TGTGCCAGCAGCTCCCCTTCGGCTGAGCAGTTCTTC.

The table lists this clonotype with many counts. This chain links TRBV7-2 with TRBJ2-7; perhaps TRBD1 as D (5 bases). The CDR3 length is 14 residues. V was trimmed by 0 bases and J by 2 bases, leaving 8 bases between them. Germline CDR1 and CDR2: SGHTA and FQGNSA. The CDR3 DNA reads TGTGCCAGCAGCTTAGCGCAGGGCCCCTACGAGCAGTACTTC. Its translation: CASSLAQGPYEQYF.

This clonotype was counted ten times or more. This chain links TRBV7-2 with TRBJ2-1; tentatively, D is TRBD1 or TRBD2 (7 bases each). CDR1 is SGHTA, CDR2 FQGNSA, per germline. The CDR3 runs to 14 residues. The ends were cut back, 5 bases at V and 12 bases at J, with 20 bases in the middle. CDR3 in amino acids: CASSTYSGAGGQFF. The CDR3 DNA is TGTGCCAGCAGCACCTACAGCGGGGCAGGGGGGCAGTTCTTC.

CDR3 sequence: CASSEGPDRDPGANVLTF. CDR3 in DNA: TGCGCCAGCAGCGAGGGTCCGGACAGGGATCCAGGGGCCAACGTCCTGACTTTC. The rearrangement joins TRBV5-1 to TRBJ2-6; 8 bases map to TRBD1. J was trimmed by 4 bases and V by 4 bases; bases with no gene match: 13. This CDR3 comprises 18 residues. Per germline, CDR1 SGHRS and CDR2 YFSETQ.

The CDR3 loop reads CASSQDRDYGEQYF. The CDR3 bases are TGTGCCAGCAGCCAGGACAGGGACTATGGGGAGCAGTACTTC. V is TRBV3-1 and J is TRBJ2-7; D perhaps matches TRBD1 (8 bases). V was clipped by 3 bases and J by 7 bases, with 16 bases between them. The CDR3 spans 14 residues. Germline V CDR1 and CDR2: LGHDT, YNNKEL (reference sequence).

This clonotype was seen only a few times. This chain joins TRBV5-1 and TRBJ2-7, with D unresolved. The CDR3 sequence is 13 residues long. CDR1 SGHRS and CDR2 YFSETQ come from the germline V gene. V gave up 1 base and J gave up 3 bases, with 8 bases separating them. The CDR3 sequence: CASSLRVGYEQYF. CDR3 DNA sequence: TGCGCCAGCAGCTTGAGGGTTGGCTACGAGCAGTACTTC.